This paragraph reports one T cell receptor (beta chain). As yet, its antigen is unknown. PCR employed 60 Vbeta and 13 Jbeta primers. Clones were sequenced by immunoSEQ multiplex PCR, and TCRdb holds only the in-frame ones, with some missing. This sample's table reports 130,000 or so clones. This entry comes from a study of cytomegalovirus exposure and HLA in healthy donors. Findings and caveats of the study: Reports described diagnosis of cytomegalovirus status by the classifier as highly specific and sensitive. CMV serostatus was the sole immune exposure information available. Later on, a genetic analysis was performed. It linked a missense variant in DCLRE1C with V- and J-gene trimming of TCR beta. The authors excluded some V segments, including TRBV6-2 and TRBV6-3, as indistinguishable.

The CDR3 covers 16 residues. Germline V gene data show CDR1 as SGHTA and CDR2 as FQGNSA. The J segment lost 3 bases and the V segment lost 0 bases, leaving 6 bases of the junction unmatched. The sequenced sample consisted of PBMCs. The receptor was isolated from a woman between 35 and 50 years old in good health and CMV-seronegative. The gene calls are TRBV7-2 and TRBJ2-3; 7 bases fit TRBD2. This CDR3 is CASSLAPGTKTDTQYF. The CDR3 bases are TGTGCCAGCAGCTTAGCACCCGGGACTAAGACAGATACGCAGTATTTT.